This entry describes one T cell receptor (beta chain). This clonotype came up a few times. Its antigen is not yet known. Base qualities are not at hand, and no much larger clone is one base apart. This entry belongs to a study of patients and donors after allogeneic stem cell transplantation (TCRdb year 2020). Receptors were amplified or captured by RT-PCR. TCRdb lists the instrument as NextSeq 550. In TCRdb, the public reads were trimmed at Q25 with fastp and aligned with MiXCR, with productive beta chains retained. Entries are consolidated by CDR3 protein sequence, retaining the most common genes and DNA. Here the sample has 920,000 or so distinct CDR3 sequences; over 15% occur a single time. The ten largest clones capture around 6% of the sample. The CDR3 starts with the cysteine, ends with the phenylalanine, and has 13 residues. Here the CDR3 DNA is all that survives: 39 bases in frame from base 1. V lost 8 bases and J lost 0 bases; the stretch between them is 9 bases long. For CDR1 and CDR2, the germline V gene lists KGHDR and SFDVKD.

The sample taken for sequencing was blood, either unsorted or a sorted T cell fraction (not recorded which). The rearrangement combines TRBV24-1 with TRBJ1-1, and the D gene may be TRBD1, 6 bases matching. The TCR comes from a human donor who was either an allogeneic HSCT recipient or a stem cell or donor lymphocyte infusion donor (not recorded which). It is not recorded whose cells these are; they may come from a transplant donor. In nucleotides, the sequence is TGTGCCACCAAGGGGGGCCTGAACACTGAAGCTTTCTTT. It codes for CATKGGLNTEAFF.